This T cell receptor beta chain was captured in a study of shared clonotypes between healthy human individuals. Trimming stripped 4 bases from V and 5 bases from J, with 12 bases between. The CDR3 length is 14 residues. Germline-derived CDR1 and CDR2 are SGHRS and YFSETQ. Broader study findings: It was observed that 4% to 6% of naive CD4 clonotypes were shared across a handful of donors.

Clones were read by immunoSEQ multiplex PCR, and TCRdb kept only the in-frame ones, dropping some. The repertoire holds about a million clones, with 60% to 80% as singletons. As regards this clone: Its antigen is unknown.

This receptor was obtained from a young man in good health. Some clones in this sample may be carry-over from other donors' samples. The sample comprised memory CD4+ T cells from PBMCs. Subset indicated: CD45RA-negative fraction. The rearrangement uses TRBV5-1 and TRBJ2-2, with a weak D call TRBD2 (6 bases). CDR3 region: CASSQGTGTGELFF. In DNA, the CDR3 is TGCGCCAGCAGCCAAGGGACTGGTACCGGGGAGCTGTTTTTT.